This entry concerns a single T cell receptor (beta chain). Antigen unknown. Germline V CDR1 and CDR2: KGHSH, LQKENI. This CDR3 is built from 12 residues. Trimming removed 3 bases at V and 10 bases at J, with 12 bases between. The data originate from a study of cytomegalovirus exposure and HLA in healthy donors. Unrecorded immune exposures were likely, despite nominal health at sampling. PCR used 60 Vbeta primers and 13 Jbeta primers. Profiling relied on immunoSEQ multiplex PCR, and the TCRdb table lists in-frame clones only, not all of them. The data show 150,000 or so clones, roughly 80% seen once. Study-level findings and limits: Reports indicated that the classifier achieved high specificity and sensitivity in diagnosing cytomegalovirus status. The study designated 150 to 200 TCR beta chains cytomegalovirus-associated.

Sequencing was done on a sample of PBMCs. The chain carries TRBV18 and TRBJ1-1; tentatively, D is TRBD1 (6 bases). This clonotype originated in a man between 18 and 29 years old in good health and CMV-seropositive. CDR3 DNA: TGTGCCAGCTCACCGAAAACAGGGAGAGCTTTCTTT. As protein: CASSPKTGRAFF.